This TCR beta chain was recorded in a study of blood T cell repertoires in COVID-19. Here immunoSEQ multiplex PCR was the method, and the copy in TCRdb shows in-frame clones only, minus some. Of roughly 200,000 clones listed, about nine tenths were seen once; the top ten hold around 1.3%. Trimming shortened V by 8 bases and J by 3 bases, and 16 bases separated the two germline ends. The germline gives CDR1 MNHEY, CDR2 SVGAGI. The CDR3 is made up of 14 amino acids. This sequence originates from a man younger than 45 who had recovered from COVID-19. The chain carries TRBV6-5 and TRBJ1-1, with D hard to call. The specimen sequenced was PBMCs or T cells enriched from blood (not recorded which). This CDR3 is CASELSIRDTEAFF. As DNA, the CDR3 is TGTGCCAGCGAATTGAGTATTCGAGACACTGAAGCTTTCTTT.